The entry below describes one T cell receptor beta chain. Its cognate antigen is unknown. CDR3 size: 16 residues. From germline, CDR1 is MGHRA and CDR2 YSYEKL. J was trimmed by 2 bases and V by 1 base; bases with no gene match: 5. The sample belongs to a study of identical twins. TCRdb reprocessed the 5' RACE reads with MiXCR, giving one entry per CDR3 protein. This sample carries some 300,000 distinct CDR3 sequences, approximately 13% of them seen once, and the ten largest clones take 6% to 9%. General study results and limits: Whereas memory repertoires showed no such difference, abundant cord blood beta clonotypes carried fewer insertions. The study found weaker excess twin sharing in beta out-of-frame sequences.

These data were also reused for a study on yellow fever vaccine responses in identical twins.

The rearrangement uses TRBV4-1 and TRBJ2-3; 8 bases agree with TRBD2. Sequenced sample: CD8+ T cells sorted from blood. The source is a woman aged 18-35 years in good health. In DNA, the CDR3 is TGCGCCAGCAGCCAAGGGCAGACTAGCGTCACAGATACGCAGTATTTT. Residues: CASSQGQTSVTDTQYF.